The clone carrying this TCR beta chain was observed at least ten times. Its antigen is undetermined. These data belong to a study of T cell repertoires in cytomegalovirus infection. Regarding the study as a whole: Cumulative public TCR beta family frequency identified CMV carriers with the relevant HLA.

One entry per CDR3 protein, called by TCRdb with MiXCR from the reads. This table holds approximately 630,000 distinct CDR3 sequences, 20% to 30% found once. V was clipped by 2 bases and J by 0 bases; unmatched bases: 10. Looked up from germline, CDR1 is DFQATT and CDR2 is SNEGSKA (reference sequence). This CDR3 contains 17 residues. The chain has TRBV20-1 and TRBJ2-3; 8 bases align to TRBD2. Sequencing was carried out using CD8+ T cells from PBMCs. The clonotype was recovered from a human donor in good health (CMV status not recorded). Some clones in this sample may be carry-over from other donors' samples. The DNA for the CDR3 is TGCAGTGCTAGAAGTAGCGGGGCCTTAACTAGCACAGATACGCAGTATTTT. Translation: CSARSSGALTSTDTQYF.